These 14 T cell receptor beta chains were all obtained from the same sample, sequenced in a study of OX40 agonist ivuxolimab in advanced cancers. Sequencing was performed with immunoSEQ multiplex PCR; in TCRdb, only in-frame clones are kept and a portion is missing. This sample carries some 52,000 clones, 80% to 95% of them seen once, and the ten largest clones take around 24%. This material consisted of CD4+ or CD8+ T cells sorted from blood, taken in a trial of the OX40 agonist ivuxolimab. The origin of the receptors is an adult with an advanced solid tumor such as melanoma, head and neck, liver or kidney cancer.

Here the CDR3 reads CASSDGLAGRTDTQYF. The CDR3 DNA reads as TGTGCCAGCAGCGACGGACTAGCGGGACGCACAGATACGCAGTATTTT. The genes are TRBV9 and TRBJ2-3, with 12 bases lining up with TRBD2. Looked up from germline, CDR1 is SGDLS and CDR2 is YYNGEE. Trimming took 3 bases from V and 1 from J; bases not matched to a gene: 3. The CDR3 runs to 16 residues.

V usage is TRBV11-3 and J usage is TRBJ2-1; weak D call: TRBD2 (6 bases). CDR1 SGHNT and CDR2 YENEEA come from the germline V gene. The CDR3 is 16 residues long. Deletions cut 5 bases from V and 5 bases from J, with 19 bases between. The CDR3 here is CASSAVGALANNEQFF. The CDR3 region has the DNA TGTGCCAGCAGCGCAGTAGGGGCCCTAGCGAACAATGAGCAGTTCTTC. Supplemented by reference TRBV11-3 and TRBJ2-1, the full variable domain reads EAGVVQSPRYKIIEKKQPVAFWCNPISGHNTLYWYLQNLGQGPELLIRYENEEAVDDSQLPKDRFSAERLKGVDSTLKIQPAELGDSAVYLCASSAVGALANNEQFFGPGTRLTVL.

The chain employs TRBV19 and TRBJ2-1, with D perhaps TRBD2 (6 bases). Trimming took 10 bases from V and 3 from J, leaving 16 bases between them. The germline CDR1 and CDR2 sequences are LNHDA and SQIVND (reference sequence). The CDR3 has 14 amino acids. As DNA, the CDR3 is TGTGCCACCCTCGGGACTTCTCACTACAATGAGCAGTTCTTC. Protein sequence: CATLGTSHYNEQFF.

The rearrangement joins TRBV19 to TRBJ2-3; possible D gene TRBD2, 5 bases. Trimming took 7 bases from V and 3 from J, leaving 14 bases between them. The CDR3 length is 14 residues. Germline V gene lookup returns CDR1 LNHDA and CDR2 SQIVND (reference sequence). CDR3 amino acids: CASTSYRGTDTQYF. CDR3 in DNA: TGTGCCAGTACCTCCTACAGAGGGACAGATACGCAGTATTTT.

The chain uses TRBV7-2 and TRBJ2-7; TRBD2 might be the D (6 bases). Germline V gene data show CDR1 as SGHTA and CDR2 as FQGNSA. This CDR3 is 14 amino acids long. The V end was cut by 3 bases, the J end by 7 bases, with 16 bases between. CDR3 coding DNA: TGTGCCAGCAGCTTCCGGGACGGACTATTTGAGCAGTACTTC. It encodes CASSFRDGLFEQYF.

To note about this clone: At one of its ends the junction is not consistent with the germline gene, which may arise from a read error. This chain uses TRBV13 with TRBJ2-7; D ambiguous. Germline CDR1 is PRHDT and CDR2 is FYEKMQ (reference sequence). The CDR3 has 11 residues. CDR3 DNA sequence: TGTGCCAGCAGCCTAGGGTACGAGCAGTACTTC. Protein sequence: CASSLGYEQYF.

J is TRBJ2-1 and V is TRBV10-2; 9 nucleotides align to TRBD2. The CDR3 spans 18 residues. Germline loops: CDR1 WSHSY, CDR2 SAAADI. With 6 bases clipped from V and 0 bases from J, the junction kept 12 bases outside the gene matches. The CDR3, as DNA: TGCGCCAGCAGGATTAAACGGACTAGCGAGATCTCCTACAATGAGCAGTTCTTC. Encoded protein: CASRIKRTSEISYNEQFF.

This chain joins TRBV29-1 and TRBJ1-1; 7 bases map to TRBD1. V shed 3 bases, J shed 6 bases, and the junction held 10 bases outside the gene matches. Germline CDR1 is SQVTM and CDR2 is ANQGSEA. There are 14 residues in the CDR3. CDR3 sequence reads: CSVDTTGDPAEAFF. The CDR3 DNA reads as TGCAGCGTTGATACCACAGGGGATCCGGCTGAAGCTTTCTTT. Full variable domain (rest looked up from reference TRBV29-1 and TRBJ1-1): SAVISQKPSRDICQRGTSLTIQCQVDSQVTMMFWYRQQPGQSLTLIATANQGSEATYESGFVIDKFPISRPNLTFSTLTVSNMSPEDSSIYLCSVDTTGDPAEAFFGQGTRLTVV.

The rearrangement links TRBV19 to TRBJ1-5; D unclear. CDR3 length equals 11 residues. V was shortened by 10 bases and J by 11 bases, with 15 bases between the two germline ends. Germline CDR1 reads LNHDA; CDR2 reads SQIVND (reference sequence). This CDR3 is CATLLGKSQHF. The CDR3, as DNA: TGTGCCACCTTATTAGGGAAGTCCCAGCATTTT.

The chain is built from TRBV5-1 and TRBJ2-2; tentative D call: TRBD1 (6 bases). Germline assignment: CDR1 SGHRS and CDR2 YFSETQ. This CDR3 is 15 amino acids long. V was cut by 4 bases and J by 4 bases, with 14 bases left in between. Here the CDR3 DNA reads TGCGCCAGCAGCACAGACAGGCAAGGCACCGGGGAGCTGTTTTTT. Protein sequence: CASSTDRQGTGELFF.

This clone is medium-sized by share. V gene TRBV10-1 combines with J gene TRBJ2-7, with 8 bases fitting TRBD1. The CDR3 covers 14 residues. The junction had 6 bases not matched to a gene; V was cut back by 2 bases and J by 6 bases. Germline V CDR1 and CDR2: WNHNN, SYGVQD (reference sequence). The CDR3 DNA is TGCGCCAGCAGTGAGGGGACAGGTATCGTCGAGCAGTACTTC. Its translation is CASSEGTGIVEQYF.

CDR3 residues: CSVVENEKLFF. The CDR3 DNA sequence: TGCAGCGTTGTGGAAAATGAAAAACTGTTTTTT. The gene calls are TRBV29-1 and TRBJ1-4; D unresolved. The germline CDR1 and CDR2 sequences are SQVTM and ANQGSEA. There are 11 residues in the CDR3. Trimming stripped 4 bases from V and 5 bases from J, with 5 bases between.

The chain couples TRBV2 to TRBJ2-1, with D hard to call. Germline V gene data show CDR1 as SNHLY and CDR2 as FYNNEI. V was clipped by 6 bases and J by 5 bases, with 14 bases between them. The CDR3 loop spans 14 amino acids. The CDR3 coding sequence is TGTGCCAGCAGGGCATCGGCATGGGACAATGAGCAGTTCTTC. This encodes CASRASAWDNEQFF.

The DNA of the CDR3 is TGTGCCAGCAGTTTTCCAGGGGGGGGCACAGATACGCAGTATTTT. Translation: CASSFPGGGTDTQYF. This chain uses TRBV28 with TRBJ2-3; TRBD1 or TRBD2 may be the D gene (7 bases each). Trimming shortened V by 3 bases and J by 1 base, and 11 bases separated the two germline ends. Germline assignment: CDR1 MDHEN and CDR2 SYDVKM. The CDR3 spans 15 residues.